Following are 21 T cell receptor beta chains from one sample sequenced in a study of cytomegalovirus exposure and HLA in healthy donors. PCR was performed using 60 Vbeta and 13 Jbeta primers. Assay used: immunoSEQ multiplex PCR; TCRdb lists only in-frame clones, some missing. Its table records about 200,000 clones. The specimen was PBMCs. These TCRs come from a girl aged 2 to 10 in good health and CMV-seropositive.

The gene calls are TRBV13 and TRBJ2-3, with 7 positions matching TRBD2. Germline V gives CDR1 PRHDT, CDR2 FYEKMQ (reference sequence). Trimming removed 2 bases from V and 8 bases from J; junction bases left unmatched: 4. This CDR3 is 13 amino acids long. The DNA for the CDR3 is TGTGCCAGCAGCTTATCGGCTAGCGGTACGCAGTATTTT. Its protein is CASSLSASGTQYF.

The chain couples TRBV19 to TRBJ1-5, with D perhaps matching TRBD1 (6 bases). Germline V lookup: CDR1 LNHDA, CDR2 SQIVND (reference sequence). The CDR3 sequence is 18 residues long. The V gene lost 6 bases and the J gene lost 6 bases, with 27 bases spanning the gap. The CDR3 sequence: CASSSFVGTSAIGQPQHF. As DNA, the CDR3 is TGTGCCAGTAGCAGCTTTGTTGGGACAAGTGCTATCGGTCAGCCCCAGCATTTT.

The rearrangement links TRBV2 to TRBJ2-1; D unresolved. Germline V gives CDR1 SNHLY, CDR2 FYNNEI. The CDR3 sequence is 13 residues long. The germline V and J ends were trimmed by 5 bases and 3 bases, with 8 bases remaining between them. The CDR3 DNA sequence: TGTGCCAGCAGTAAAGACGGCTACAATGAGCAGTTCTTC. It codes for CASSKDGYNEQFF.

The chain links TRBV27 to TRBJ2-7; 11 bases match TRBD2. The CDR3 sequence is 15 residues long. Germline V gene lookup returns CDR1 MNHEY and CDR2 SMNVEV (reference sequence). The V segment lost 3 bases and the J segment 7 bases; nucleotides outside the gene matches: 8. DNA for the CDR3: TGTGCCAGCAGTTTGCTAGCGGGAGGAAATGGGGAGCAGTACTTC. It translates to CASSLLAGGNGEQYF.

The CDR3 DNA follows: TGCGCCAGCAGTGAGGGGCCAGCTGGGGCAGCTCAGCATTTT. Residues: CASSEGPAGAAQHF. The rearrangement joins TRBV10-1 to TRBJ1-5; D might be TRBD1 (5 bases). V was cut by 2 bases and J by 13 bases, with 18 bases left in between. Germline CDR1 is WNHNN and CDR2 is SYGVQD (reference sequence). CDR3 length: 14 amino acids.

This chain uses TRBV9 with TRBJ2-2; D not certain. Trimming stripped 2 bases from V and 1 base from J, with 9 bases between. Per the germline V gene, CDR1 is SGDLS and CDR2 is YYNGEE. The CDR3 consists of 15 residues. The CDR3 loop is CASSVNFMNTGELFF. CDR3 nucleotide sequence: TGTGCCAGCAGCGTGAACTTCATGAACACCGGGGAGCTGTTTTTT.

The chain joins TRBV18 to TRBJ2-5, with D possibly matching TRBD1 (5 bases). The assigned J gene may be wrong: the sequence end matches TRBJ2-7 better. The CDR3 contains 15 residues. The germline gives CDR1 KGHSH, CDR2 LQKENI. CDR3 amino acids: CASSPRAGRMYEQYF. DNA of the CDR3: TGTGCCAGCTCACCACGGGCAGGGCGGATGTACGAGCAGTACTTC.

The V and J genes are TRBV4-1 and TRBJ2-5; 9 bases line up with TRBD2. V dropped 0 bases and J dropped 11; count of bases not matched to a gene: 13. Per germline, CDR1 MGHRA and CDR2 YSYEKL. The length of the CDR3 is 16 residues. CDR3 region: CASSQERIAGAREQYF. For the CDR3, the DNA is TGCGCCAGCAGCCAAGAAAGGATAGCGGGAGCTCGGGAGCAGTACTTC.

As DNA, the CDR3 is TGCGCCAGCAGCAGGGGCCAAGGGATGAACACTGAAGCTTTCTTT. Translation: CASSRGQGMNTEAFF. The rearrangement joins TRBV5-1 to TRBJ1-1, with D possibly matching TRBD1 (5 bases). From germline, CDR1 is SGHRS and CDR2 YFSETQ. Trimming stripped 4 bases from V and 0 bases from J, with 13 bases between. CDR3 size: 15 residues.

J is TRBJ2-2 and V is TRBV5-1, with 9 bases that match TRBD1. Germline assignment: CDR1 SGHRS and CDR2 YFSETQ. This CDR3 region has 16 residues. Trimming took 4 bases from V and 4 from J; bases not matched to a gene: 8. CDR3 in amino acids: CASSHDRGTRTGELFF. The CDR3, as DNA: TGCGCCAGCAGCCACGACAGGGGGACCCGCACCGGGGAGCTGTTTTTT.

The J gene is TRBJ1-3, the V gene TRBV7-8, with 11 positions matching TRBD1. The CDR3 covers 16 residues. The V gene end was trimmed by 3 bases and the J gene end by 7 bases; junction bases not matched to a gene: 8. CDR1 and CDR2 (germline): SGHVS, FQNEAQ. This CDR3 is CASSFSGQGAKNTIYF. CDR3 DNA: TGTGCCAGCAGCTTTTCAGGACAGGGGGCGAAGAACACCATATATTTT.

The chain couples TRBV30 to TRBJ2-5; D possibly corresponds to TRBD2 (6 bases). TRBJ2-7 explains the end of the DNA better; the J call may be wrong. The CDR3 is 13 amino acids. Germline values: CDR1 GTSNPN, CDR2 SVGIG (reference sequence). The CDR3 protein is CAWRPAGSYEQYF. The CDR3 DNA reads TGTGCCTGGAGGCCTGCGGGGTCCTACGAGCAGTACTTC.

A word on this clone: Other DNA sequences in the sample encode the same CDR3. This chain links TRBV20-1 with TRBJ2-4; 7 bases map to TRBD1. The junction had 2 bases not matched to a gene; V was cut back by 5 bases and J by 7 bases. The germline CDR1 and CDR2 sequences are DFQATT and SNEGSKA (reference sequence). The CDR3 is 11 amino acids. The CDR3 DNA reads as TGCAGTGCTCCCAGGGGGAACATTCAGTACTTC. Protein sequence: CSAPRGNIQYF.

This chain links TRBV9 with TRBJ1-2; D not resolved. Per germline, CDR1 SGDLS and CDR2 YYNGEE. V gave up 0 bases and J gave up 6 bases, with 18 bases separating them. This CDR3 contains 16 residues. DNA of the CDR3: TGTGCCAGCAGCGTAGCGGTAACGGGGTTTGGTGATGGCTACACCTTC. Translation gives CASSVAVTGFGDGYTF.

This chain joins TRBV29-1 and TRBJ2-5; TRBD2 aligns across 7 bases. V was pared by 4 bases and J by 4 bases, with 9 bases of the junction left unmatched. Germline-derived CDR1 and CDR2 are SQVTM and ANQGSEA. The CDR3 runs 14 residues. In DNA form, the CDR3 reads TGCAGCGTTGGGGCCTCCGGGGGGACAGAGACCCAGTACTTC. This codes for CSVGASGGTETQYF.

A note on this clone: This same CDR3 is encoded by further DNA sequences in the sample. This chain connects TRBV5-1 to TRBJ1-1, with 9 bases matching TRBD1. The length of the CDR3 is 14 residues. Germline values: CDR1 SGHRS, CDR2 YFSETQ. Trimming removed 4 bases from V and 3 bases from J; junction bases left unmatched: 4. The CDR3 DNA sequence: TGCGCCAGCAGCCTGACAGGGGGGGACACTGAAGCTTTCTTT. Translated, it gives CASSLTGGDTEAFF.

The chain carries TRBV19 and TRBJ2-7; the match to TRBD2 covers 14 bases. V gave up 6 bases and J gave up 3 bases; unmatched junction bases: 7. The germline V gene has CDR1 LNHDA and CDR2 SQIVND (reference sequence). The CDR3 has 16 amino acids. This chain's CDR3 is CASRGHGLAGGYEQYF. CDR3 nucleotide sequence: TGTGCCAGTAGGGGCCATGGACTAGCGGGAGGCTACGAGCAGTACTTC.

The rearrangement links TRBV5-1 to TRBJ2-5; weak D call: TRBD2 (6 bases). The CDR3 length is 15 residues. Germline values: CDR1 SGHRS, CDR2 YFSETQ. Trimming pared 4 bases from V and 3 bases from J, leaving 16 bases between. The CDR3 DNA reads TGCGCCAGCAGCCAGCCCACGGGAGTGGAAGAGACCCAGTACTTC. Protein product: CASSQPTGVEETQYF.

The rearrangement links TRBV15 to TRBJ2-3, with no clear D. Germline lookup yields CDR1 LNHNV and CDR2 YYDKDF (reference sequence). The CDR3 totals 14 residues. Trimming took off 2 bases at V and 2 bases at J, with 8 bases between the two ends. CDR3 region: CATSRSSLTDTQYF. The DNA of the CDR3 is TGTGCCACCAGCAGATCGAGCCTCACAGATACGCAGTATTTT.

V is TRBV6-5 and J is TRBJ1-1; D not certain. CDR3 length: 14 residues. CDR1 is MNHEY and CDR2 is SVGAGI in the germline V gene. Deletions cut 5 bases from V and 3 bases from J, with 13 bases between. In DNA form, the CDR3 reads TGTGCCAGCAGTCCGTGGATCGGGTACACTGAAGCTTTCTTT. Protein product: CASSPWIGYTEAFF.

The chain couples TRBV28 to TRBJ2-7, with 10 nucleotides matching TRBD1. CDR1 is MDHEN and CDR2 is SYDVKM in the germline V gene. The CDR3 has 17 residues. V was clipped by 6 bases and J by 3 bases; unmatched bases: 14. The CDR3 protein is CASSYPRQGAANYEQYF. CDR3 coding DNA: TGTGCCAGCAGCTACCCCAGACAGGGGGCGGCCAACTACGAGCAGTACTTC.